This T cell receptor beta chain is drawn from a study of T cell clonotyping in hematopoietic cell transplantation. Study-wide results and caveats: Cells were unsorted, so CD4 and CD8 contributions were not separated. Pathologically expanded recipient clonotypes increased progressively from day 30 to day 180 as diversity fell. At the given depth, recipient repertoires were over 95% de novo clonotypes.

Profiling relied on immunoSEQ multiplex PCR, and the TCRdb table lists in-frame clones only, not all of them. The sample contains almost 20,000 clones, approximately 79% of which appear only once. V shed 1 base and J 5 bases; nucleotides not matched to a gene: 2. Germline CDR1 and CDR2: SGHNT and YENEEA. The CDR3 length is 15 residues. About this clone: Its antigen is still unknown.

This clonotype was sampled from a man between 60 and 75 years old in good health. Some clones in this sample may be carry-over from other donors' samples. The chain couples TRBV11-3 to TRBJ2-3, with 11 bases matching TRBD1. The specimen was peripheral blood mononuclear cells. As DNA, the CDR3 is TGTGCCAGCAGCTTAGGAGGGACAGGGGGAGATACGCAGTATTTT. Amino acids: CASSLGGTGGDTQYF. Full variable domain (rest looked up from reference TRBV11-3 and TRBJ2-3): EAGVVQSPRYKIIEKKQPVAFWCNPISGHNTLYWYLQNLGQGPELLIRYENEEAVDDSQLPKDRFSAERLKGVDSTLKIQPAELGDSAVYLCASSLGGTGGDTQYFGPGTRLTVL.